Below, 16 T cell receptor beta chains from the same sample are listed, as sequenced in a study of cytotoxic CD8 clonotypes in ibrutinib-treated CLL. Sequenced by immunoSEQ multiplex PCR; TCRdb stores in-frame clones only, minus some. There are around 130,000 clones in the sample; around four fifths occur only once, and 2.5% to 3.5% lies in the top ten. Sequencing was performed on PBMCs, taken after 24 months of ibrutinib treatment. The receptors shown here come from a human donor with chronic lymphocytic leukemia.

This clone was detected a few times. CDR3 loop: CASSLAVTPLANSPLHF. The CDR3 coding sequence is TGCGCCAGCAGCTTGGCCGTCACACCGTTGGCTAATTCACCCCTCCACTTT. This chain links TRBV5-1 with TRBJ1-6; D is uncertain. Trimming cost V 0 bases and J 6 bases, with 16 bases left between them. The germline gives CDR1 SGHRS, CDR2 YFSETQ. The CDR3 sequence is 17 residues long.

The rearrangement joins TRBV9 to TRBJ1-3; D possibly corresponds to TRBD1 (5 bases). CDR1 is SGDLS, CDR2 YYNGEE, per germline. The V end was cut by 0 bases, the J end by 0 bases, with 7 bases between. There are 15 residues in the CDR3. In DNA, the CDR3 is TGTGCCAGCAGCGTAGGGGGGAACTCTGGAAACACCATATATTTT. Its translation is CASSVGGNSGNTIYF.

The V and J genes are TRBV29-1 and TRBJ1-3, with TRBD1 matching 11 bases. Trimming at V came to 7 bases and at J to 2 bases, leaving 10 bases not matched to a gene. The CDR3 covers 16 residues. The germline V gene has CDR1 SQVTM and CDR2 ANQGSEA. The CDR3 is CSAVGTGGSTGNTIYF. CDR3 in DNA: TGCAGCGCCGTAGGGACAGGGGGATCTACTGGAAACACCATATATTTT.

For the CDR3, the DNA is TGTGCCAGCAGTTACTCCACTTACAGGGACGCCCAGCATTTT. It codes for CASSYSTYRDAQHF. V and J are TRBV6-6 and TRBJ1-5, with a tentative D call TRBD1 (6 bases). Germline V gene lookup returns CDR1 MNHNY and CDR2 SVGAGI (reference sequence). The V and J ends lost 0 bases and 11 bases respectively, with 14 bases between them. This CDR3 is 14 amino acids long.

V and J are TRBV7-3 and TRBJ1-1; D uncertain. Germline V gene data show CDR1 as SGHTA and CDR2 as FQGTGA. V shed 4 bases and J shed 1 base, with 7 bases lying between them. The CDR3 runs 13 residues. The CDR3 DNA reads as TGTGCCAGCAGCTACGATAGGAACACTGAAGCTTTCTTT. This sequence encodes CASSYDRNTEAFF.

The rearrangement links TRBV6-5 to TRBJ2-3, with 8 bases fitting TRBD1. This CDR3 has 15 amino acids. Germline loops: CDR1 MNHEY, CDR2 SVGAGI. The trim removed 6 bases at V and 2 bases at J, leaving 7 bases unmatched. In DNA form, the CDR3 reads TGTGCCAGCAGACTGGGACAGGACCCCACAGATACGCAGTATTTT. Its translation: CASRLGQDPTDTQYF.

This clone has only one observation. CDR3 amino acids: CASSMAQPNQPQHF. CDR3 in DNA: TGTGCCAGTAGTATGGCACAGCCAAATCAGCCCCAGCATTTT. The rearrangement joins TRBV19 to TRBJ1-5; D call uncertain. The CDR3 length is 14 residues. With 3 bases removed from V and 4 bases from J, the gap between germline ends came to 10 bases. Germline CDR1 reads LNHDA; CDR2 reads SQIVND (reference sequence).

The genes are TRBV7-2 and TRBJ1-1; D may be TRBD1 (5 bases). CDR3 length: 15 residues. V lost 5 bases and J 6 bases, leaving 19 bases between the germline ends. The germline CDR1 and CDR2 sequences are SGHTA and FQGNSA. CDR3 sequence reads: CASSPGRVWGSEAFF. CDR3 nucleotide sequence: TGTGCCAGCAGCCCAGGACGGGTTTGGGGGTCTGAAGCTTTCTTT. Variable domain in full (rest from reference TRBV7-2 and TRBJ1-1): GAGVSQSPSNKVTEKGKDVELRCDPISGHTALYWYRQSLGQGLEFLIYFQGNSAPDKSGLPSDRFSAERTGGSVSTLTIQRTQQEDSAVYLCASSPGRVWGSEAFFGQGTRLTVV.

The chain is built from TRBV9 and TRBJ2-1; D is unclear. The V gene lost 4 bases and the J gene lost 2 bases, with 13 bases spanning the gap. CDR3 size: 15 residues. Per the germline V gene, CDR1 is SGDLS and CDR2 is YYNGEE. The DNA of the CDR3 is TGTGCCAGCAGCCCCAGATGGCCCCCCTACAATGAGCAGTTCTTC. This gives the protein CASSPRWPPYNEQFF.

Comments on this clone: This sample includes further DNA sequences coding for the same CDR3. This sequence joins TRBV7-8 and TRBJ2-3; D is undetermined. Trimming shortened V by 4 bases and J by 1 base, and 6 bases separated the two germline ends. Germline assignment: CDR1 SGHVS and CDR2 FQNEAQ. The CDR3 has 13 residues. The DNA for the CDR3 is TGTGCCAGCAGCTCGCTACGCACAGATACGCAGTATTTT. Its translation is CASSSLRTDTQYF.

V usage is TRBV7-9 and J usage is TRBJ1-1, with TRBD1 identical over 7 bases. CDR3 length equals 16 residues. V trimming: 2 bases; J trimming: 1 base; junction bases outside the gene matches: 7. CDR1 is SEHNR and CDR2 is FQNEAQ in the germline V gene (reference sequence). For the CDR3, the DNA is TGTGCCAGCAGCTTATTAGCACCAGGGGGGAACACTGAAGCTTTCTTT. Its translation is CASSLLAPGGNTEAFF.

This clone appeared a single time. This chain uses TRBV14 with TRBJ2-2; 12 bases match TRBD1. Germline V gene sequence: CDR1 SGHDN, CDR2 FVKESK. After removal of 3 bases from V and 6 bases from J, the junction contained 2 bases not matched to a gene. The length of the CDR3 is 15 residues. The CDR3 reads CASSHGTGGSGELFF. CDR3 sequence (DNA): TGTGCCAGCAGCCACGGGACAGGGGGCTCCGGGGAGCTGTTTTTT. The full variable domain, its missing parts supplied by reference TRBV14 and TRBJ2-2, is EAGVTQFPSHSVIEKGQTVTLRCDPISGHDNLYWYRRVMGKEIKFLLHFVKESKQDESGMPNNRFLAERTGGTYSTLKVQPAELEDSGVYFCASSHGTGGSGELFFGEGSRLTVL.

This clone showed up just once. This chain uses TRBV7-2 with TRBJ2-5; unclear D gene. V lost 3 bases and J lost 2, with 4 bases in between. The CDR3 contains 12 residues. The germline CDR1 and CDR2 sequences are SGHTA and FQGNSA. CDR3 DNA: TGTGCCAGCAGCTTTGGGCAAGAGACCCAGTACTTC. Translation gives CASSFGQETQYF.

This chain uses TRBV5-1 with TRBJ2-5; 9 bases line up with TRBD2. Trimming took 1 base from V and 2 from J; bases not matched to a gene: 3. The germline CDR1 and CDR2 sequences are SGHRS and YFSETQ. The length of the CDR3 is 15 residues. This CDR3 is CASSLLRGGQETQYF. CDR3 coding DNA: TGCGCCAGCAGCTTGTTGCGGGGGGGACAAGAGACCCAGTACTTC.

This chain uses TRBV6-6 with TRBJ2-1, with 15 bases matching TRBD2. The CDR3 contains 15 residues. With 7 bases clipped from V and 9 bases from J, the junction kept 7 bases outside the gene matches. Germline CDR1 and CDR2: MNHNY and SVGAGI (reference sequence). The CDR3 sequence is CASTRTSGGAGEQFF. For the CDR3, the DNA is TGTGCCAGCACTCGGACTAGCGGGGGGGCCGGTGAGCAGTTCTTC.

This clone was picked up a small number of times. V is TRBV6-5 and J is TRBJ2-3, with a tentative D call TRBD2 (5 bases). CDR1 is MNHEY and CDR2 is SVGAGI in the germline V gene. Trimming took 6 bases from V and 2 from J, leaving 15 bases between them. This CDR3 region has 15 residues. The CDR3 region is CASRWERVNTDTQYF. In DNA, the CDR3 is TGTGCCAGCAGGTGGGAGAGGGTGAACACAGATACGCAGTATTTT.